These 22 T cell receptor beta chains came from one sample sequenced in a study of T cell responses to AZD1222 COVID-19 vaccine. Sequenced by immunoSEQ multiplex PCR; TCRdb stores in-frame clones only, minus some. The sample contains 100,000 or so clones, approximately 90% of which appear only once. The source material was peripheral blood, sampled on day 0 of AZD1222 vaccination. Receptor source: an adult in good health.

V is TRBV5-1 and J is TRBJ2-7, with D maybe TRBD1 (6 bases). Germline loops: CDR1 SGHRS, CDR2 YFSETQ. CDR3 size: 14 residues. Trimming stripped 0 bases from V and 2 bases from J, with 9 bases between. The CDR3 DNA sequence: TGCGCCAGCAGCTTGGGACAGGTTACCTACGAGCAGTACTTC. Translated, it gives CASSLGQVTYEQYF.

V usage is TRBV12-3 or TRBV12-4 and J usage is TRBJ2-7; a possible D gene is TRBD1 (6 bases). This CDR3 comprises 12 residues. V was clipped by 3 bases and J by 9 bases, with 12 bases between them. The CDR3, as DNA: TGTGCCAGCAGTTTCCGGGACACAAGGCAGTACTTC. Its protein is CASSFRDTRQYF.

V and J are TRBV5-1 and TRBJ1-2; D ambiguous. The germline CDR1 and CDR2 sequences are SGHRS and YFSETQ. Trimming left V 4 bases short and J 6 bases short, with 22 bases between. This CDR3 is built from 16 residues. The CDR3 coding sequence is TGCGCCAGCAGCCCATCTATCAGTAGGGCGCGCGATGGCTACACCTTC. This sequence encodes CASSPSISRARDGYTF.

This rearrangement joins TRBV9 to TRBJ2-5, with D tentatively TRBD1 or TRBD2 (6 bases each). This CDR3 has 15 residues. CDR1 and CDR2 (germline): SGDLS, YYNGEE. V dropped 4 bases and J dropped 5 bases, with 18 bases sitting between them. The CDR3 loop reads CASSSEWGAGETQYF. CDR3 nucleotides: TGTGCCAGCAGCTCAGAGTGGGGGGCCGGGGAGACCCAGTACTTC.

DNA for the CDR3: TGTGCCAGCAGTCCCCGGAGCAGAGGGGACACAGATACGCAGTATTTT. Its protein product is CASSPRSRGDTDTQYF. This rearrangement joins TRBV27 to TRBJ2-3, with D tentatively TRBD1 or TRBD2 (5 bases each). Germline assignment: CDR1 MNHEY and CDR2 SMNVEV (reference sequence). There are 16 residues in the CDR3. Trimming shortened V by 5 bases and J by 2 bases, and 17 bases separated the two germline ends.

This clone was detected once. The rearrangement joins TRBV2 to TRBJ1-2, with D perhaps TRBD1 (5 bases). Trimming stripped 6 bases from V and 5 bases from J, with 16 bases between. The CDR3 sequence is 14 residues long. Germline CDR1 reads SNHLY; CDR2 reads FYNNEI. In DNA form, the CDR3 reads TGTGCCAGCAGGAACCGGGACGGGAGGTATGGCTACACCTTC. This codes for CASRNRDGRYGYTF. Based on the CDR3 plus reference TRBV2 and TRBJ1-2, the full variable domain is EPEVTQTPSHQVTQMGQEVILRCVPISNHLYFYWYRQILGQKVEFLVSFYNNEISEKSEIFDDQFSVERPDGSNFTLKIRSTKLEDSAMYFCASRNRDGRYGYTFGSGTRLTVV.

The rearrangement links TRBV3-1 (or the pseudogene TRBV3-2) to TRBJ2-1; 9 nucleotides line up with TRBD2. Germline-derived CDR1 and CDR2 are LGHDT and YNNKEL (reference sequence). This CDR3 is built from 14 residues. V was clipped by 4 bases and J by 8 bases; unmatched bases: 6. The CDR3, as DNA: TGTGCCAGCAGCCCGGGGACTAGCTTGCATGAGCAGTTCTTC. It encodes CASSPGTSLHEQFF.

This clone has just one count. The chain combines TRBV15 with TRBJ2-5, with 7 bases identical to TRBD2. Looked up from germline, CDR1 is LNHNV and CDR2 is YYDKDF (reference sequence). This CDR3 spans 14 amino acids. The trim removed 1 base at V and 4 bases at J, leaving 3 bases unmatched. In DNA, the CDR3 is TGTGCCACCAGCAGAGTAACGGGGGGAGAGACCCAGTACTTC. Protein product: CATSRVTGGETQYF.

The chain links TRBV5-1 to TRBJ2-3; D call uncertain. This CDR3 region has 13 residues. V was pared by 3 bases and J by 0 bases, with 5 bases between. The germline gives CDR1 SGHRS, CDR2 YFSETQ. The CDR3 region has the DNA TGCGCCAGCAGCTACGCCAGCACAGATACGCAGTATTTT. The encoded protein is CASSYASTDTQYF.

The chain joins TRBV19 to TRBJ2-1, with 8 nucleotides matching TRBD1. This CDR3 spans 13 amino acids. Germline V gene lookup returns CDR1 LNHDA and CDR2 SQIVND (reference sequence). With V trimmed by 4 bases and J by 6 bases, 2 bases remained unmatched. This CDR3 reads CASSNGQGNEQFF. Here the CDR3 DNA reads TGTGCCAGTAGTAACGGACAGGGCAATGAGCAGTTCTTC.

A remark on this clone: Other DNA sequences in this specimen translate into the identical CDR3. As DNA, the CDR3 is TGTGCCTGGAGTGCAGGGTCCAATCAGCCCCAGCATTTT. It codes for CAWSAGSNQPQHF. This rearrangement joins TRBV30 to TRBJ1-5; D possibly corresponds to TRBD1 (5 bases). Between the trimmed V and J ends, which lost 1 base and 3 bases, there was a span of 7 bases. Germline CDR1 and CDR2: GTSNPN and SVGIG (reference sequence). The CDR3 sequence is 13 residues long. The variable domain in full, completed from reference TRBV30 and TRBJ1-5, reads SQTIHQWPATLVQPVGSPLSLECTVEGTSNPNLYWYRQAAGRGLQLLFYSVGIGQISSEVPQNLSASRPQDRQFILSSKKLLLSDSGFYLCAWSAGSNQPQHFGDGTRLSIL.

The V gene is TRBV5-8, the J gene TRBJ1-3, with 8 bases that match TRBD1. The V gene's germline CDR1 is SGHTS and CDR2 YDEGEE. The CDR3 consists of 16 residues. Trimming cost V 9 bases and J 0 bases; bases outside gene matches: 11. The CDR3 is CATRLTGASSGNTIYF. The CDR3 nucleotides read TGTGCCACCCGTTTGACAGGGGCCAGCTCTGGAAACACCATATATTTT.

The chain is built from TRBV13 and TRBJ1-4; maybe TRBD1 (6 bases). V was clipped by 4 bases and J by 8 bases, with 14 bases between them. Germline assignment: CDR1 PRHDT and CDR2 FYEKMQ (reference sequence). CDR3 length: 14 amino acids. CDR3 DNA sequence: TGTGCCAGCAGCTACAGGGTCGAAGGGGAAAAACTGTTTTTT. It yields the protein CASSYRVEGEKLFF.

The chain couples TRBV27 to TRBJ1-5, with D perhaps matching TRBD1 (6 bases). Trimming removed 4 bases from V and 4 bases from J, with 11 bases in between. Germline-derived CDR1 and CDR2 are MNHEY and SMNVEV (reference sequence). This CDR3 contains 14 residues. The CDR3 coding sequence is TGTGCCAGCAGTTCGGGACAAAGAAATCAGCCCCAGCATTTT. Amino acid sequence: CASSSGQRNQPQHF.

The V gene is TRBV19, the J gene TRBJ1-5, with D unresolved. Trimming took off 3 bases at V and 5 bases at J, with 14 bases between the two ends. Germline loops: CDR1 LNHDA, CDR2 SQIVND (reference sequence). The length of the CDR3 is 15 residues. DNA of the CDR3: TGTGCCAGTAGTATCGTAGGGCAGGTGGATCAGCCCCAGCATTTT. Encoded protein: CASSIVGQVDQPQHF.

The chain couples TRBV28 to TRBJ2-7; 11 bases map to TRBD1. The V segment lost 6 bases and the J segment 4 bases; nucleotides outside the gene matches: 5. Germline V gene lookup returns CDR1 MDHEN and CDR2 SYDVKM. This CDR3 region has 14 residues. The CDR3 sequence is CASSGQGALYEQYF. DNA of the CDR3: TGTGCCAGCAGCGGACAGGGGGCATTATACGAGCAGTACTTC. Complete variable domain (other parts from reference TRBV28 and TRBJ2-7): DVKVTQSSRYLVKRTGEKVFLECVQDMDHENMFWYRQDPGLGLRLIYFSYDVKMKEKGDIPEGYSVSREKKERFSLILESASTNQTSMYLCASSGQGALYEQYFGPGTRLTVT.

The chain carries TRBV3-1 (or the pseudogene TRBV3-2) and TRBJ2-5; tentatively, D is TRBD2 (7 bases). The germline CDR1 and CDR2 sequences are LGHDT and YNNKEL (reference sequence). Trimming took 0 bases from V and 4 from J, leaving 15 bases between them. The CDR3 loop spans 16 amino acids. The CDR3 region has the DNA TGTGCCAGCAGCCAAGATTGGGGGGGCCTCACAGAGACCCAGTACTTC. Translating it yields CASSQDWGGLTETQYF.

This chain joins TRBV6-5 and TRBJ2-3; D gene ambiguous. Germline CDR1 is MNHEY and CDR2 is SVGAGI. V was trimmed by 1 base and J by 1 base, leaving 9 bases between them. The CDR3 extends over 15 amino acids. The CDR3 here is CASSYLSGRTDTQYF. The CDR3 DNA reads TGTGCCAGCAGTTACTTGTCAGGCCGCACAGATACGCAGTATTTT.

J is TRBJ1-6 and V is TRBV7-2; D unresolved. Germline-derived CDR1 and CDR2 are SGHTA and FQGNSA. The CDR3 length is 14 residues. With 5 bases removed from V and 4 bases from J, the gap between germline ends came to 9 bases. The CDR3 spells CASSPTVYNSPLHF. The CDR3 nucleotides read TGTGCCAGCAGCCCAACGGTTTATAATTCACCCCTCCACTTT.

The chain joins TRBV19 to TRBJ1-2, with D hard to call. This CDR3 has 12 residues. Germline V CDR1 and CDR2: LNHDA, SQIVND (reference sequence). V dropped 6 bases and J dropped 7 bases, with 12 bases sitting between them. The DNA for the CDR3 is TGTGCCAGTAGAGAGGGAGGACGTGGCTACACCTTC. Its protein product is CASREGGRGYTF.

This clone has just one count. The chain carries TRBV7-2 and TRBJ2-7, with D unclear. Germline assignment: CDR1 SGHTA and CDR2 FQGNSA. This CDR3 is built from 13 residues. The V end was cut by 3 bases, the J end by 0 bases, with 6 bases between. The chain's CDR3 is CASSFSYSYEQYF. The CDR3 DNA follows: TGTGCCAGCAGCTTTTCATACTCCTACGAGCAGTACTTC.

Only one count was recorded for this clone. The chain joins TRBV6-2 or TRBV6-3 to TRBJ1-5, with D maybe TRBD1 (5 bases). The CDR3 is 14 residues long. V was clipped by 3 bases and J by 7 bases, with 13 bases between them. From germline, CDR1 is MNHEY and CDR2 SVGEGT. This CDR3 reads CASSYAGERQPQHF. In nucleotides, the CDR3 is TGTGCCAGCAGTTATGCGGGGGAGAGGCAGCCCCAGCATTTT.